This T cell receptor (beta chain) was identified in a study of cytomegalovirus exposure and HLA in healthy donors. As for this clone: A junction end diverges from the germline sequence, so it may reflect a read error.

The study ran its PCR with 60 Vbeta and 13 Jbeta primers. Generated by immunoSEQ multiplex PCR, the TCRdb table keeps only in-frame clones and is missing some. The data contain 100,000 to 150,000 clones, about two thirds of them seen just once; the ten biggest clones take up approximately 2.9%. Germline CDR1 reads SEHNR; CDR2 reads FQNEAQ (reference sequence). This CDR3 is built from 16 residues. The source of this sequence is a human donor in good health. The sequenced material came from PBMCs. The chain uses TRBV7-9 and TRBJ2-1; no firm D call. Written as DNA, the CDR3 is TGTTCCAGCAGCTTGGCTATCCTAGTAACCTACAATGAGCAGTTCTTC. It encodes CSSSLAILVTYNEQFF.